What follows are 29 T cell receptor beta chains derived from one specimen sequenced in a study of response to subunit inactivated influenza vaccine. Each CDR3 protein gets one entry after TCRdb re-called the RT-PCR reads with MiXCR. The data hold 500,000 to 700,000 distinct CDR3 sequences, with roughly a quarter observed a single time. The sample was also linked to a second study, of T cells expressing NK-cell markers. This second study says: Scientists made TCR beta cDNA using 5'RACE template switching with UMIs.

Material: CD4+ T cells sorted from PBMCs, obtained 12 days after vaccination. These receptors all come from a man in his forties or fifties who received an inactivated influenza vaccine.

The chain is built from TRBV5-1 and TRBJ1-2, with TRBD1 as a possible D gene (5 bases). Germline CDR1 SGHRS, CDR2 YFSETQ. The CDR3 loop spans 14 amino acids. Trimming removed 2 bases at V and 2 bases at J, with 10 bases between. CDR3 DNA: TGCGCCAGCAGCTTATCCAGGGACAACTATGGCTACACCTTC. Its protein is CASSLSRDNYGYTF.

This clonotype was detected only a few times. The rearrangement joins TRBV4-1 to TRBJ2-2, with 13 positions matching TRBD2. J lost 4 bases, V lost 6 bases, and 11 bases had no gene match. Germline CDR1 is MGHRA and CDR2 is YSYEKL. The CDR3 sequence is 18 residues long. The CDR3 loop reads CASRGLAGPRRSTGELFF. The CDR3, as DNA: TGCGCCAGCAGGGGACTAGCGGGACCCCGGCGGAGCACCGGGGAGCTGTTTTTT.

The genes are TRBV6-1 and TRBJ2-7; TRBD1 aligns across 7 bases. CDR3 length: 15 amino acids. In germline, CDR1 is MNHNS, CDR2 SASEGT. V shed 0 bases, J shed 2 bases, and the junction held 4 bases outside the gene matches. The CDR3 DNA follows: TGTGCCAGCAGTGAAGCTCCTAGGGGGCCCTACGAGCAGTACTTC. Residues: CASSEAPRGPYEQYF.

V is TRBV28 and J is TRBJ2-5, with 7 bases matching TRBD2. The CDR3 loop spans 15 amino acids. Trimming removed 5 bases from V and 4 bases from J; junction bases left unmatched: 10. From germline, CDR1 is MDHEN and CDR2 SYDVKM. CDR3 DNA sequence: TGTGCCAGCAGTACCCTAGCGGCTGGGCGAGAGACCCAGTACTTC. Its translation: CASSTLAAGRETQYF.

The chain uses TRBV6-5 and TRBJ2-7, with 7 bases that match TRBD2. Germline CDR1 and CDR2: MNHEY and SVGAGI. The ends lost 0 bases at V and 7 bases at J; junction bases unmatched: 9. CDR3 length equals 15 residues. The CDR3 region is CASSYSRGTGGEQYF. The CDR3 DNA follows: TGTGCCAGCAGTTACTCGAGAGGTACCGGGGGGGAGCAGTACTTC.

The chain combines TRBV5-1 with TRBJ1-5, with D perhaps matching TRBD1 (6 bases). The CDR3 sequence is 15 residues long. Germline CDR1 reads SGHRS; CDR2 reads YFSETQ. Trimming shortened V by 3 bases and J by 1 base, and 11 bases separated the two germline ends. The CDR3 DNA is TGCGCCAGCAGCTGCCCGGGACAAAGCAATCAGCCCCAGCATTTT. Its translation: CASSCPGQSNQPQHF.

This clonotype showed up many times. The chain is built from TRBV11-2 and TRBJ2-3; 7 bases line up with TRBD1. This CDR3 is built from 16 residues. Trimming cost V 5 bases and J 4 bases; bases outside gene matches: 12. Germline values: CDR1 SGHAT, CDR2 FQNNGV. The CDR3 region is CASSETGNGFADTQYF. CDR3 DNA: TGTGCCAGCAGCGAGACAGGGAATGGGTTTGCAGATACGCAGTATTTT.

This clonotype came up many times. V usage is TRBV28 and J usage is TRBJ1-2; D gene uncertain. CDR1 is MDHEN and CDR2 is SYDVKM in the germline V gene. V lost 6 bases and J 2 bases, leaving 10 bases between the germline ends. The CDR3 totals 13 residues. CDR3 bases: TGTGCCAGCAGCGCAGAAGACAACTATGGCTACACCTTC. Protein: CASSAEDNYGYTF.

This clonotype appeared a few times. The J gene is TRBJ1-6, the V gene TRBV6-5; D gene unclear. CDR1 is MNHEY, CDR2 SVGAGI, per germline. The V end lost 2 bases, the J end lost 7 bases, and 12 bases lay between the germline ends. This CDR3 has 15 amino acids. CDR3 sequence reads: CASSYGGIQNSPLHF. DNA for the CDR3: TGTGCCAGCAGTTACGGTGGAATTCAGAATTCACCCCTCCACTTT.

The CDR3 DNA reads TGCAGTGCTACGGACAGGTCCAATGAGCAGTTCTTC. Its protein is CSATDRSNEQFF. The J gene is TRBJ2-1, the V gene TRBV20-1, with TRBD1 identical over 7 bases. This CDR3 is 12 amino acids long. The germline gives CDR1 DFQATT, CDR2 SNEGSKA (reference sequence). With V trimmed by 4 bases and J by 6 bases, 3 bases remained unmatched.

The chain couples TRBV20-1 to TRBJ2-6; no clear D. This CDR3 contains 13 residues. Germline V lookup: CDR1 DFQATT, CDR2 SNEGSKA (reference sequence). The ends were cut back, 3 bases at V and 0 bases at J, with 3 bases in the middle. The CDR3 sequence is CSARASGANVLTF. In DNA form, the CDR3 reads TGCAGTGCTAGGGCCTCTGGGGCCAACGTCCTGACTTTC.

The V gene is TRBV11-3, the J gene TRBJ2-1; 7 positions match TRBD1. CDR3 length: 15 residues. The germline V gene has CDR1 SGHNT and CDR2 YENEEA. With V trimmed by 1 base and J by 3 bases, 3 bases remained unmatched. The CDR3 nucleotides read TGTGCCAGCAGCTTAGCGGGGACAGACTACAATGAGCAGTTCTTC. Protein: CASSLAGTDYNEQFF. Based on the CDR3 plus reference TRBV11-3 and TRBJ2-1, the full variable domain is EAGVVQSPRYKIIEKKQPVAFWCNPISGHNTLYWYLQNLGQGPELLIRYENEEAVDDSQLPKDRFSAERLKGVDSTLKIQPAELGDSAVYLCASSLAGTDYNEQFFGPGTRLTVL.

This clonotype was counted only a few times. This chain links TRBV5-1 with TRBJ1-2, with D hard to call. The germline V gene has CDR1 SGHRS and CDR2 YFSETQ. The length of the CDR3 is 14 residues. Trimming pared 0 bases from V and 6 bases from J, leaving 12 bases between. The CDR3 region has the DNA TGCGCCAGCAGCTTGGAAACAGTTAGAGATGGCTACACCTTC. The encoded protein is CASSLETVRDGYTF.

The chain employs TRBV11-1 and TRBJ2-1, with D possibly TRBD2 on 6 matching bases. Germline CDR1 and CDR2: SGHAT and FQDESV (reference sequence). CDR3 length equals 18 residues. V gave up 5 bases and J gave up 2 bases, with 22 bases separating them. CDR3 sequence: CASSETRGQRGAYNEQFF. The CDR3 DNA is TGTGCCAGCAGCGAGACTAGGGGTCAACGTGGCGCCTACAATGAGCAGTTCTTC.

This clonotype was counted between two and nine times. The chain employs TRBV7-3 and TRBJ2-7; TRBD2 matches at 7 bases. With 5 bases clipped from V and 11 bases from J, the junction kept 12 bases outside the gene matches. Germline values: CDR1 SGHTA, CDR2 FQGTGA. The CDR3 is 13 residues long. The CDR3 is CASSLEGSTSKYF. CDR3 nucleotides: TGTGCCAGCAGCCTAGAGGGGTCGACTAGCAAGTACTTC.

The CDR3: CASSYLPTSVGGTQYF. The DNA for the CDR3 is TGTGCCAGCAGTTACCTGCCCACTAGCGTTGGTGGGACCCAGTACTTC. This chain links TRBV6-2 or TRBV6-3 with TRBJ2-5; 7 nucleotides agree with TRBD2. The length of the CDR3 is 16 residues. The V and J ends lost 2 bases and 7 bases, in that order; junction bases with no gene match: 13. Germline CDR1 reads MNHEY; CDR2 reads SVGEGT.

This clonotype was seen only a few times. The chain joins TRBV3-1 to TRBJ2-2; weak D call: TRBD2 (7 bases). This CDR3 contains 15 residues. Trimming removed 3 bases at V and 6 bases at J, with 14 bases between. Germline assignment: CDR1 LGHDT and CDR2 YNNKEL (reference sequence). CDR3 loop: CASSQGGLFAGELFF. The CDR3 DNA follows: TGTGCCAGCAGCCAGGGGGGGCTATTCGCCGGGGAGCTGTTTTTT.

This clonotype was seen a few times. The CDR3 bases are TGTGCCAGCAGTACCATGACAGTAAACTATGGCTACACCTTC. Translating gives CASSTMTVNYGYTF. J is TRBJ1-2 and V is TRBV12-3 or TRBV12-4, with a tentative D call TRBD1 (5 bases). CDR3 length equals 14 residues. The germline V and J ends were trimmed by 5 bases and 2 bases, with 12 bases remaining between them.

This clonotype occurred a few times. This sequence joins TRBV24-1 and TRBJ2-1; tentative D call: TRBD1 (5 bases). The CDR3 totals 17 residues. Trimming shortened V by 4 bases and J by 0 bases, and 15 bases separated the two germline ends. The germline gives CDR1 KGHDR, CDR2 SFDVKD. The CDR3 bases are TGTGCCACCAGTGAGGGGCCTCGTAAGAGCTCCTACAATGAGCAGTTCTTC. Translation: CATSEGPRKSSYNEQFF.

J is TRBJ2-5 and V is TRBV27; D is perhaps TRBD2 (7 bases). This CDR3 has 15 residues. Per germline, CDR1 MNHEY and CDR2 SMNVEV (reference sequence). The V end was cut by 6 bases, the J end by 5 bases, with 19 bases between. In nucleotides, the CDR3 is TGTGCCAGCAGCGTCATGGGAGGGGGGCTCGAGACCCAGTACTTC. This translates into CASSVMGGGLETQYF.

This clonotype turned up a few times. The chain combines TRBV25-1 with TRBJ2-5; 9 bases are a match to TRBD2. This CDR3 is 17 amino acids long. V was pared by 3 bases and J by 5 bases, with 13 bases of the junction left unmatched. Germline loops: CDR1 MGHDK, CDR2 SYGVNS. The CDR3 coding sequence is TGTGCCAGCAGTGATTTAAAAGTAGCGGGGGCATCGGAGACCCAGTACTTC. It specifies CASSDLKVAGASETQYF.

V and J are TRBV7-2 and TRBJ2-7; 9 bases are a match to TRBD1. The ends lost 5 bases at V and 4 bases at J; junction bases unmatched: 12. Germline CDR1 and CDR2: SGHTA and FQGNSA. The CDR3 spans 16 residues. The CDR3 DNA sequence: TGTGCCAGCAGCCTCTTCGGGACAGGGATACCGTACGAGCAGTACTTC. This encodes CASSLFGTGIPYEQYF. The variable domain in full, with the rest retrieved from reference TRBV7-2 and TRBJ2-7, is GAGVSQSPSNKVTEKGKDVELRCDPISGHTALYWYRQSLGQGLEFLIYFQGNSAPDKSGLPSDRFSAERTGGSVSTLTIQRTQQEDSAVYLCASSLFGTGIPYEQYFGPGTRLTVT.

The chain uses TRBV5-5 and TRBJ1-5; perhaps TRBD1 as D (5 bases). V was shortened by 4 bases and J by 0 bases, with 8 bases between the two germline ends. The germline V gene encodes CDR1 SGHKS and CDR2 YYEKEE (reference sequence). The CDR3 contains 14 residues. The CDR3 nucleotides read TGTGCCAGCAGCAGGACAATTAGCAATCAGCCCCAGCATTTT. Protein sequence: CASSRTISNQPQHF.

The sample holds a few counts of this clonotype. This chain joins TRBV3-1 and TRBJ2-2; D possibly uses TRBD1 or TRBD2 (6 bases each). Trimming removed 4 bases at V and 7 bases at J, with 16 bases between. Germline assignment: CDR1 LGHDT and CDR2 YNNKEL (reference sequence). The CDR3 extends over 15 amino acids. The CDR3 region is CASSPSWRGDGELFF. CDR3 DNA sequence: TGTGCCAGCAGCCCCAGCTGGAGGGGGGACGGGGAGCTGTTTTTT.

The CDR3 loop is CASRSLAGGQSEQFF. In DNA form, the CDR3 reads TGTGCCAGCAGATCGCTAGCGGGAGGGCAGAGTGAGCAGTTCTTC. The chain carries TRBV28 and TRBJ2-1, with TRBD2 identical over 12 bases. V was pared by 6 bases and J by 9 bases, with 9 bases of the junction left unmatched. CDR1 and CDR2 from the germline V gene are MDHEN and SYDVKM. The CDR3 is 15 residues long.

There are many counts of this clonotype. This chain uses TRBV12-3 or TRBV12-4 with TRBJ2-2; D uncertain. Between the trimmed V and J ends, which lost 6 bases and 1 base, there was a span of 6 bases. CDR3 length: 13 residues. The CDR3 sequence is CASSNRNTGELFF. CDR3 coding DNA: TGTGCCAGCAGCAACAGGAACACCGGGGAGCTGTTTTTT.

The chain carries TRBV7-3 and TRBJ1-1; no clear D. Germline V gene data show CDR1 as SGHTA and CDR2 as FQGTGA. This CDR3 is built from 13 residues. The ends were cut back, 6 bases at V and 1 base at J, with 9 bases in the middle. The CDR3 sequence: CASSAGRNTEAFF. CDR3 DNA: TGTGCCAGCAGTGCAGGACGGAACACTGAAGCTTTCTTT.

CDR3 sequence: CAISESVPGGETQYF. The CDR3 DNA is TGTGCCATCAGTGAGTCAGTTCCGGGTGGAGAGACCCAGTACTTC. The V gene is TRBV10-3, the J gene TRBJ2-5, with D unclear. Germline CDR1 is ENHRY and CDR2 is SYGVKD. CDR3 length equals 15 residues. The V end was cut by 0 bases, the J end by 4 bases, with 12 bases between.

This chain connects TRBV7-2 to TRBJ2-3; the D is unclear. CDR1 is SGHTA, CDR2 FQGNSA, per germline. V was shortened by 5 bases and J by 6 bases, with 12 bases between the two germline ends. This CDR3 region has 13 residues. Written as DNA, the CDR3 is TGTGCCAGCAGCCGAGACCGCCCGGATACGCAGTATTTT. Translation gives CASSRDRPDTQYF.